This passage covers 24 T cell receptor beta chains from one sample sequenced in a study of blood T cell repertoires in COVID-19. Clones were read by immunoSEQ multiplex PCR, and TCRdb kept only the in-frame ones, dropping some. The profile shows under 80,000 clones, around 80% of them singletons. The sample taken for sequencing was peripheral blood. These receptors were obtained from a human donor in a cohort sampled during active COVID-19.

This rearrangement joins TRBV9 to TRBJ1-6; D uncertain. V was cut by 0 bases and J by 3 bases, with 7 bases left in between. This CDR3 is 15 amino acids long. Germline assignment: CDR1 SGDLS and CDR2 YYNGEE. The CDR3 here is CASSVAPGYNSPLHF. For the CDR3, the DNA is TGTGCCAGCAGCGTAGCTCCAGGCTATAATTCACCCCTCCACTTT.

The CDR3 here is CASSSPYTQYF. For the CDR3, the DNA is TGTGCCAGCAGCTCTCCCTATACGCAGTATTTT. The chain combines TRBV11-2 with TRBJ2-3, with D hard to call. The germline gives CDR1 SGHAT, CDR2 FQNNGV. V lost 4 bases and J 7 bases, leaving 6 bases between the germline ends. CDR3 length equals 11 residues.

The chain links TRBV18 to TRBJ2-7, with D perhaps matching TRBD2 (6 bases). In germline, CDR1 is KGHSH, CDR2 LQKENI. The germline V and J ends were trimmed by 2 bases and 3 bases, with 14 bases remaining between them. The CDR3 length is 15 residues. The CDR3 bases are TGTGCCAGCTCACCAGGACGGGACGGGAGCTACGAGCAGTACGTC. Translating gives CASSPGRDGSYEQYV.

The chain carries TRBV7-6 and TRBJ2-1; tentatively, D is TRBD2 (5 bases). The germline V gene has CDR1 SGHVS and CDR2 FNYEAQ. The CDR3 totals 16 residues. V was pared by 1 base and J by 5 bases, with 15 bases between. The CDR3: CASSLVESAGNNEQFF. CDR3 coding DNA: TGTGCCAGCAGCTTAGTGGAGTCGGCGGGCAACAATGAGCAGTTCTTC.

The V call is TRBV3-1 (or the pseudogene TRBV3-2), the J call TRBJ1-1, with D unresolved. The CDR3 has 15 residues. CDR1 is LGHDT, CDR2 YNNKEL, per germline (reference sequence). With 0 bases removed from V and 0 bases from J, the gap between germline ends came to 8 bases. The CDR3 DNA follows: TGTGCCAGCAGCCAAGACCCGGGTATGAACACTGAAGCTTTCTTT. It codes for CASSQDPGMNTEAFF.

The sample holds a few counts of this clone. The rearrangement links TRBV5-1 to TRBJ1-6, with 10 bases fitting TRBD1. With V trimmed by 5 bases and J by 8 bases, 4 bases remained unmatched. This CDR3 comprises 14 residues. CDR1 SGHRS and CDR2 YFSETQ come from the germline V gene. CDR3 sequence reads: CASRLTGGYSPLHF. The CDR3 DNA follows: TGCGCCAGCAGGTTGACAGGGGGCTATTCACCCCTCCACTTT.

The V call is TRBV7-2, the J call TRBJ1-1; D call uncertain. CDR1 and CDR2 (germline): SGHTA, FQGNSA. This CDR3 comprises 13 residues. V shed 4 bases and J shed 1 base, with 7 bases lying between them. The CDR3 coding sequence is TGTGCCAGCAGCTCGCGAACGAACACTGAAGCTTTCTTT. This encodes CASSSRTNTEAFF.

The rearrangement uses TRBV6-5 and TRBJ1-4, with TRBD1 matching 7 bases. CDR3 size: 15 residues. Germline CDR1 MNHEY, CDR2 SVGAGI. V lost 6 bases to trimming and J lost 5 bases; unmatched junction nucleotides: 9. This CDR3 reads CASRNTGARNEKLFF. The CDR3 region has the DNA TGTGCCAGCAGAAATACAGGGGCAAGGAATGAAAAACTGTTTTTT.

The gene calls are TRBV7-2 and TRBJ1-1; no reliable D call. Germline V CDR1 and CDR2: SGHTA, FQGNSA. Trimming removed 3 bases from V and 6 bases from J, with 14 bases in between. The CDR3 runs 14 residues. CDR3 amino acids: CASSFDSVEAEAFF. The DNA for the CDR3 is TGTGCCAGCAGCTTTGACTCGGTGGAGGCTGAAGCTTTCTTT.

This chain links TRBV3-1 (or the pseudogene TRBV3-2) with TRBJ2-2; 9 bases are shared with TRBD2. Germline-derived CDR1 and CDR2 are LGHDT and YNNKEL (reference sequence). With V trimmed by 2 bases and J by 7 bases, 5 bases remained unmatched. The CDR3 is 15 amino acids. The CDR3 DNA follows: TGTGCCAGCAGCCAACCTAGCGGGATACTCGGGGAGCTGTTTTTT. Translating gives CASSQPSGILGELFF.

The rearrangement links TRBV6-5 to TRBJ1-5; 9 bases fit TRBD1. V lost 10 bases to trimming and J lost 3 bases; unmatched junction nucleotides: 4. Germline V gene sequence: CDR1 MNHEY, CDR2 SVGAGI. The CDR3 runs to 13 residues. DNA for the CDR3: TGTGCCACCCGGACAGGGGCCAATCAGCCCCAGCATTTT. Protein: CATRTGANQPQHF.

The V gene is TRBV25-1, the J gene TRBJ2-7; D unclear. V lost 2 bases and J lost 7, with 3 bases in between. Looked up from germline, CDR1 is MGHDK and CDR2 is SYGVNS. The length of the CDR3 is 10 residues. In nucleotides, the CDR3 is TGTGCCAGCAGTGAACGGGAGCAGTACTTC. It translates to CASSEREQYF.

The V gene is TRBV3-1 (or the pseudogene TRBV3-2), the J gene TRBJ2-7; maybe TRBD1 (6 bases). The germline V and J ends were trimmed by 2 bases and 2 bases, with 10 bases remaining between them. Per the germline V gene, CDR1 is LGHDT and CDR2 is YNNKEL (reference sequence). The CDR3 is 14 residues long. CDR3 DNA: TGTGCCAGCAGCCAATGGGACAAGGCCTACGAGCAGTACGTC. Its translation: CASSQWDKAYEQYV.

The CDR3: CASSSDRGRGGPNSTEAFF. As DNA, the CDR3 is TGTGCCAGCAGTTCTGACAGGGGCAGGGGCGGCCCGAATTCCACTGAAGCTTTCTTT. This chain links TRBV6-2 or TRBV6-3 with TRBJ1-1, with 8 bases fitting TRBD1. V dropped 4 bases and J dropped 4; count of bases not matched to a gene: 20. CDR1 and CDR2 from the germline V gene are MNHEY and SVGEGT. The CDR3 is made up of 19 amino acids.

The V call is TRBV19, the J call TRBJ2-7; D possibly corresponds to TRBD2 (6 bases). CDR3 length: 14 amino acids. Germline lookup yields CDR1 LNHDA and CDR2 SQIVND (reference sequence). Between the trimmed V and J ends, which lost 3 bases and 0 bases, there was a span of 9 bases. CDR3 protein: CASSISGSSYEQYV. The DNA of the CDR3 is TGTGCCAGTAGTATTAGCGGAAGCTCCTACGAGCAGTACGTC.

This chain links TRBV5-1 with TRBJ1-2; D uncertain. Germline CDR1 and CDR2: SGHRS and YFSETQ. Trimming left V 0 bases short and J 5 bases short, with 5 bases between. This CDR3 has 12 amino acids. CDR3 in amino acids: CASSLEQYGYTF. CDR3 nucleotides: TGCGCCAGCAGCTTGGAACAGTATGGCTACACCTTC.

The chain recombines TRBV19 with TRBJ1-4; the match to TRBD1 covers 9 bases. Germline-derived CDR1 and CDR2 are LNHDA and SQIVND (reference sequence). The trim removed 11 bases at V and 8 bases at J, leaving 9 bases unmatched. This CDR3 has 13 residues. CDR3 nucleotide sequence: TGTGCCGGGGGGGACAGGGTAGGGGAAAAACTGTTTTTT. Translating gives CAGGDRVGEKLFF.

Regarding this clone: Because the CDR3 is missing its conserved closing phenylalanine or tryptophan, this is likely a read error. The DNA is left out, because the CDR3 cannot be placed on it with certainty; the CDR3 is given as TCRdb lists it. This chain connects TRBV27 to TRBJ1-1; the listed D gene, TRBD1, was not tested against the DNA. Per the germline V gene, CDR1 is MNHEY and CDR2 is SMNVEV (reference sequence). The CDR3 totals 10 residues, both ends included. CDR3 amino acids: CASPGGQGPP.

The chain is built from TRBV3-1 (or the pseudogene TRBV3-2) and TRBJ1-3; D not resolved. CDR1 LGHDT and CDR2 YNNKEL come from the germline V gene (reference sequence). V was trimmed by 0 bases and J by 7 bases, leaving 7 bases between them. This CDR3 is built from 13 residues. The CDR3 coding sequence is TGTGCCAGCAGCCAAGAGACAAGGAACACCATATATTTT. It is translated as CASSQETRNTIYF.

V and J are TRBV7-9 and TRBJ1-6; maybe TRBD1 (5 bases). CDR3 length: 14 amino acids. Trimming pared 5 bases from V and 6 bases from J, leaving 11 bases between. The V gene's germline CDR1 is SEHNR and CDR2 FQNEAQ (reference sequence). The CDR3 is CASSGWGVNSPLHF. The CDR3 DNA reads TGTGCCAGCAGCGGGTGGGGGGTTAATTCACCCCTCCACTTT.

The chain is built from TRBV27 and TRBJ2-1; D not certain. The CDR3 is made up of 14 amino acids. Trimming stripped 2 bases from V and 6 bases from J, with 11 bases between. Per the germline V gene, CDR1 is MNHEY and CDR2 is SMNVEV (reference sequence). CDR3 nucleotides: TGTGCCAGCAGTTTACTATCTGTTGGCAATGAGCAGTTCTTC. It translates to CASSLLSVGNEQFF.

The J gene is TRBJ2-5, the V gene TRBV18, with D possibly being TRBD1 (6 bases). The germline gives CDR1 KGHSH, CDR2 LQKENI. The CDR3 length is 15 residues. Trimming left V 5 bases short and J 2 bases short, with 15 bases between. The CDR3 DNA is TGTGCCAGCTCAAAACAGGGATCCCTACAAGAGACCCAGTACTTC. Its translation is CASSKQGSLQETQYF.

This clone was found many times. The chain has TRBV30 and TRBJ1-5, with a weak D call TRBD1 (5 bases). The CDR3 extends over 14 amino acids. Trimming cost V 0 bases and J 7 bases, with 13 bases left between them. Germline loops: CDR1 GTSNPN, CDR2 SVGIG (reference sequence). CDR3: CAWSVSQGRQPQHF. CDR3 bases: TGTGCCTGGAGTGTTTCCCAGGGTCGGCAGCCCCAGCATTTT.

The chain combines TRBV6-2 or TRBV6-3 with TRBJ2-7; D perhaps matches TRBD2 (5 bases). The CDR3 has 15 amino acids. Trimming removed 6 bases at V and 4 bases at J, with 19 bases between. The germline CDR1 and CDR2 sequences are MNHEY and SVGEGT. The CDR3 region is CASSEREGYRYEQYV. Here the CDR3 DNA reads TGTGCCAGCAGCGAACGGGAAGGGTATCGTTACGAGCAGTACGTC.